Below, 23 T cell receptor beta chains from the same sample are listed, as sequenced in a study of regulatory T cells in long-lasting Graves disease. Time point given: newly diagnosed GD, antithyroid drugs for less than 3 months. Extracted RNA from PBMCs served as the source of the TCR library. Building of the TCR beta libraries involved iRepertoire HTBI primers and Arm-PCR of CDR3 regions. TCRdb re-called the multiplex PCR reads through MiXCR, storing one row per CDR3 protein. Found here are 200,000 to 250,000 distinct CDR3 sequences, 15% to 20% of them singletons; the top ten hold less than 25%. Sequencing used peripheral blood mononuclear cells (PBMCs), obtained at new diagnosis, from a patient treated with antithyroid drugs. These TCRs come from a female donor with Graves disease.

At least ten counts were recorded for this clonotype. V and J are TRBV27 and TRBJ1-2; the match to TRBD1 covers 7 bases. The CDR3 extends over 14 amino acids. Germline lookup yields CDR1 MNHEY and CDR2 SMNVEV (reference sequence). The V segment lost 4 bases and the J segment 4 bases; nucleotides outside the gene matches: 6. The CDR3 here is CASSWTGASYGYTF. The CDR3 DNA sequence: TGTGCCAGCAGTTGGACAGGTGCCTCCTATGGCTACACCTTC.

This clonotype was seen at least ten times. The V gene is TRBV19, the J gene TRBJ2-3, with TRBD2 matching 12 bases. V shed 3 bases and J 6 bases; nucleotides not matched to a gene: 4. CDR1 and CDR2 from the germline V gene are LNHDA and SQIVND (reference sequence). The length of the CDR3 is 15 residues. CDR3 protein: CASSILTSGSDTQYF. As DNA, the CDR3 is TGTGCCAGTAGTATTCTGACTAGCGGGAGTGATACGCAGTATTTT.

This clonotype was seen only once. A far larger clone is one nucleotide away, so this likely arose from a read error. V and J are TRBV6-2 or TRBV6-3 and TRBJ2-1; TRBD2 matches at 10 bases. The CDR3 is 13 residues long. CDR1 MNHEY and CDR2 SVGEGT come from the germline V gene. Losses at the gene ends were 10 bases for V and 8 bases for J; bases not matched to a gene: 8. The CDR3 DNA reads TGTGCCACCGGGCCTAGCGGGAGTCATGAGCAGTTCTTC. Translating gives CATGPSGSHEQFF.

This clonotype was observed at least ten times. The genes are TRBV2 and TRBJ1-6; 8 bases line up with TRBD1. There are 14 residues in the CDR3. J gave up 9 bases and V 8 bases, and 9 bases lay outside the gene matches. Per the germline V gene, CDR1 is SNHLY and CDR2 is FYNNEI. CDR3 in amino acids: CASGTGFGGSPLHF. The CDR3 coding sequence is TGTGCCAGCGGGACAGGCTTTGGGGGTTCACCCCTCCACTTT.

The table lists this clonotype with many counts. V and J are TRBV19 and TRBJ2-1; D may match TRBD1 or TRBD2 (5 bases each). Trimming shortened V by 2 bases and J by 3 bases, and 14 bases separated the two germline ends. The CDR3 is 16 residues long. CDR1 and CDR2 (germline): LNHDA, SQIVND (reference sequence). The CDR3 sequence is CASSIPADSGYNEQFF. CDR3 sequence (DNA): TGTGCCAGTAGTATACCAGCCGACAGCGGCTACAATGAGCAGTTCTTC.

This clonotype was picked up many times. The V gene is TRBV12-3 or TRBV12-4, the J gene TRBJ1-1; 8 bases map to TRBD1. The CDR3 contains 16 residues. The J segment lost 6 bases and the V segment lost 5 bases, leaving 14 bases of the junction unmatched. As DNA, the CDR3 is TGTGCCAGCAGTAGCCCGTTCAGGACAGGGCGGCCTGAAGCTTTCTTT. It specifies CASSSPFRTGRPEAFF.

Ten or more counts support this clonotype. The gene calls are TRBV11-2 and TRBJ1-1, with D unclear. Germline V gene sequence: CDR1 SGHAT, CDR2 FQNNGV. The germline V and J ends were trimmed by 1 base and 4 bases, with 7 bases remaining between them. The CDR3 extends over 13 amino acids. This CDR3 is CASSLGPRTEAFF. CDR3 nucleotides: TGTGCCAGCAGCTTAGGACCCCGCACTGAAGCTTTCTTT.

This clonotype was detected only a few times. The V and J genes are TRBV7-9 and TRBJ2-1; TRBD2 matches 8 bases. V lost 5 bases, J lost 2 bases, and 5 bases stayed unmatched. The CDR3 extends over 15 amino acids. Germline V gene data show CDR1 as SEHNR and CDR2 as FQNEAQ (reference sequence). In DNA, the CDR3 is TGTGCCAGCAGCCCCCAGCGGGGGACCTACAATGAGCAGTTCTTC. This sequence encodes CASSPQRGTYNEQFF.

This clonotype was seen ten or more times. The genes are TRBV3-1 and TRBJ2-3; D uncertain. V lost 0 bases and J lost 3, with 10 bases in between. Germline CDR1 LGHDT, CDR2 YNNKEL (reference sequence). This CDR3 is built from 15 residues. CDR3 sequence (DNA): TGTGCCAGCAGCCAAGATCCCCCTGGGACAGATACGCAGTATTTT. The encoded protein is CASSQDPPGTDTQYF.

This clonotype was picked up many times. The chain joins TRBV3-1 to TRBJ2-1; 12 bases align to TRBD2. V shed 2 bases, J shed 5 bases, and the junction held 1 base outside the gene matches. The CDR3 spans 15 residues. Germline V gives CDR1 LGHDT, CDR2 YNNKEL (reference sequence). The DNA of the CDR3 is TGTGCCAGCAGCCAAAGACTAGCGGGAGACAATGAGCAGTTCTTC. It yields the protein CASSQRLAGDNEQFF.

There are many counts of this clonotype. The CDR3 DNA follows: TGCAGCACCGGGACCCACCTCCGGACAGATACGCAGTATTTT. This translates into CSTGTHLRTDTQYF. The chain has TRBV29-1 and TRBJ2-3, with D perhaps given as TRBD1 or TRBD2 (5 bases each). Trimming left V 8 bases short and J 3 bases short, with 18 bases between. Germline V gene lookup returns CDR1 SQVTM and CDR2 ANQGSEA. The CDR3 totals 14 residues.

This clonotype has ten or more counts. V gene TRBV27 combines with J gene TRBJ1-5; tentatively, D is TRBD1 (5 bases). From germline, CDR1 is MNHEY and CDR2 SMNVEV (reference sequence). The CDR3 is 16 amino acids. The ends were cut back, 0 bases at V and 2 bases at J, with 11 bases in the middle. The CDR3 here is CASSLSSGYRNQPQHF. CDR3 bases: TGTGCCAGCAGTTTATCTTCAGGGTATCGCAATCAGCCCCAGCATTTT.

This chain joins TRBV5-4 and TRBJ2-7; the D gene is possibly TRBD1 (5 bases). Germline loops: CDR1 SGHNT, CDR2 YYREEE (reference sequence). The ends were cut back, 1 base at V and 2 bases at J, with 7 bases in the middle. CDR3 length equals 13 residues. DNA of the CDR3: TGTGCCAGCAGCTTGTGGGGCACCTACGAGCAGTACTTC. Protein product: CASSLWGTYEQYF. Filled out from reference TRBV5-4 and TRBJ2-7, the complete variable domain reads ETGVTQSPTHLIKTRGQQVTLRCSSQSGHNTVSWYQQALGQGPQFIFQYYREEENGRGNFPPRFSGLQFPNYSSELNVNALELDDSALYLCASSLWGTYEQYFGPGTRLTVT.

This clonotype was recorded only once. This may be a read error: a much more frequent sequence differs by one nucleotide. The chain employs TRBV7-2 and TRBJ2-5; 10 bases align to TRBD2. The CDR3 totals 19 residues. CDR1 SGHTA and CDR2 FQGNSA come from the germline V gene. The junction had 26 bases not matched to a gene; V was cut back by 5 bases and J by 11 bases. The CDR3 sequence is CASSTPSGGLDRSGDEQYF. The CDR3, as DNA: TGTGCCAGCAGCACCCCTAGCGGGGGCCTTGATAGGAGTGGCGATGAGCAGTACTTC.

At least ten counts were recorded for this clonotype. V gene TRBV11-2 combines with J gene TRBJ1-4, with TRBD1 matching over 10 bases. Germline CDR1 SGHAT, CDR2 FQNNGV. The CDR3 sequence is 13 residues long. V shed 5 bases and J 10 bases; nucleotides not matched to a gene: 4. CDR3 nucleotides: TGTGCCAGCAGCACTCGGGACAGGGGAAAACTGTTTTTT. Translating gives CASSTRDRGKLFF. The full variable domain, in which reference TRBV11-2 and TRBJ1-4 provide the parts outside the CDR3, is EAGVAQSPRYKIIEKRQSVAFWCNPISGHATLYWYQQILGQGPKLLIQFQNNGVVDDSQLPKDRFSAERLKGVDSTLKIQPAKLEDSAVYLCASSTRDRGKLFFGSGTQLSVL.

This clonotype was detected ten times or more. The rearrangement joins TRBV12-3 or TRBV12-4 to TRBJ2-3; 13 bases align to TRBD2. The J segment lost 0 bases and the V segment lost 5 bases, leaving 5 bases of the junction unmatched. The CDR3 spans 17 residues. DNA for the CDR3: TGTGCCAGCAGTGGGACTAGCGGGATTCCTAGCACAGATACGCAGTATTTT. Its translation is CASSGTSGIPSTDTQYF.

This clonotype has just a few counts. The J gene is TRBJ2-3, the V gene TRBV20-1; 7 bases map to TRBD2. V trimming: 8 bases; J trimming: 5 bases; junction bases outside the gene matches: 10. Germline V lookup: CDR1 DFQATT, CDR2 SNEGSKA (reference sequence). The CDR3 is made up of 13 amino acids. CDR3 coding DNA: TGCAGTACTCGGGGAGGGCCTGGAGATACGCAGTATTTT. As protein: CSTRGGPGDTQYF.

This clonotype appeared many times. The J gene is TRBJ2-1, the V gene TRBV12-3 or TRBV12-4; 13 bases match TRBD2. Unmatched junction bases numbered 6, after V lost 6 bases and J lost 7 bases. The CDR3 is 15 amino acids. The CDR3 loop is CASSRLAGGKNEQFF. The DNA of the CDR3 is TGTGCCAGCAGCCGACTAGCGGGAGGCAAGAATGAGCAGTTCTTC.

This clonotype was detected many times. Here the CDR3 DNA reads TGTGCCAGTAGTACGGGGAAACGGGGGATCCCCGGGGCTGGGGAGCTGTTTTTT. It specifies CASSTGKRGIPGAGELFF. The rearrangement uses TRBV19 and TRBJ2-2, with D maybe TRBD2 (6 bases). This CDR3 is 18 amino acids long. CDR1 is LNHDA and CDR2 is SQIVND in the germline V gene (reference sequence). Trimming took 4 bases from V and 8 from J, leaving 26 bases between them.

This clonotype was counted ten times or more. The chain uses TRBV28 and TRBJ1-5; D call uncertain. This CDR3 comprises 15 residues. The V end lost 5 bases, the J end lost 6 bases, and 17 bases lay between the germline ends. From germline, CDR1 is MDHEN and CDR2 SYDVKM. Here the CDR3 DNA reads TGTGCCAGCAGTCCCCCGGGAGGGCGGGGTCAGCCCCAGCATTTT. Translation gives CASSPPGGRGQPQHF.

The chain employs TRBV7-2 and TRBJ2-2; 9 nucleotides line up with TRBD1. This CDR3 has 16 amino acids. The germline CDR1 and CDR2 sequences are SGHTA and FQGNSA. J gave up 7 bases and V 1 base, and 7 bases lay outside the gene matches. The CDR3 sequence: CASSLGMTGGGGELFF. The CDR3 coding sequence is TGTGCCAGCAGCTTAGGGATGACAGGGGGAGGCGGGGAGCTGTTTTTT.

Only a few counts were recorded for this clonotype. The chain combines TRBV27 with TRBJ1-1, with D maybe TRBD1 (6 bases). Germline values: CDR1 MNHEY, CDR2 SMNVEV (reference sequence). Trimming removed 5 bases from V and 3 bases from J, with 16 bases in between. This CDR3 comprises 15 residues. CDR3 in amino acids: CASSASGGGDTEAFF. CDR3 DNA: TGTGCCAGCAGTGCGTCGGGAGGGGGGGACACTGAAGCTTTCTTT.

This clonotype was detected many times. The chain carries TRBV2 and TRBJ2-5; 8 nucleotides agree with TRBD1. CDR3 size: 13 residues. V lost 6 bases, J lost 5 bases, and 5 bases stayed unmatched. Per germline, CDR1 SNHLY and CDR2 FYNNEI. The CDR3 spells CASREDRVETQYF. CDR3 in DNA: TGTGCCAGCAGGGAGGACAGGGTGGAGACCCAGTACTTC.